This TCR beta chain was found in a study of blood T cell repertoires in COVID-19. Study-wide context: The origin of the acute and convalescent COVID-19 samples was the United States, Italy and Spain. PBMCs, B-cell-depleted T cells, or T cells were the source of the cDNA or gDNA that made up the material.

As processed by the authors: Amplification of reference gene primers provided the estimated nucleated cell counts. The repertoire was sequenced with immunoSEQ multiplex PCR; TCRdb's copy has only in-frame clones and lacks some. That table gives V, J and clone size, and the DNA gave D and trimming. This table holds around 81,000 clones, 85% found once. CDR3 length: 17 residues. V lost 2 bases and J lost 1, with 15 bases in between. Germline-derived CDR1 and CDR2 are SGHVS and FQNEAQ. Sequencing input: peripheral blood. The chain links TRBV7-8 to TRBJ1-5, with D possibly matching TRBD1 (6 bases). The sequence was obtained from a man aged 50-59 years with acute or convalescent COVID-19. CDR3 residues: CASSLIGGGGSNQPQHF. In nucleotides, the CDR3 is TGTGCCAGCAGCTTAATCGGGGGGGGCGGGAGCAATCAGCCCCAGCATTTT.